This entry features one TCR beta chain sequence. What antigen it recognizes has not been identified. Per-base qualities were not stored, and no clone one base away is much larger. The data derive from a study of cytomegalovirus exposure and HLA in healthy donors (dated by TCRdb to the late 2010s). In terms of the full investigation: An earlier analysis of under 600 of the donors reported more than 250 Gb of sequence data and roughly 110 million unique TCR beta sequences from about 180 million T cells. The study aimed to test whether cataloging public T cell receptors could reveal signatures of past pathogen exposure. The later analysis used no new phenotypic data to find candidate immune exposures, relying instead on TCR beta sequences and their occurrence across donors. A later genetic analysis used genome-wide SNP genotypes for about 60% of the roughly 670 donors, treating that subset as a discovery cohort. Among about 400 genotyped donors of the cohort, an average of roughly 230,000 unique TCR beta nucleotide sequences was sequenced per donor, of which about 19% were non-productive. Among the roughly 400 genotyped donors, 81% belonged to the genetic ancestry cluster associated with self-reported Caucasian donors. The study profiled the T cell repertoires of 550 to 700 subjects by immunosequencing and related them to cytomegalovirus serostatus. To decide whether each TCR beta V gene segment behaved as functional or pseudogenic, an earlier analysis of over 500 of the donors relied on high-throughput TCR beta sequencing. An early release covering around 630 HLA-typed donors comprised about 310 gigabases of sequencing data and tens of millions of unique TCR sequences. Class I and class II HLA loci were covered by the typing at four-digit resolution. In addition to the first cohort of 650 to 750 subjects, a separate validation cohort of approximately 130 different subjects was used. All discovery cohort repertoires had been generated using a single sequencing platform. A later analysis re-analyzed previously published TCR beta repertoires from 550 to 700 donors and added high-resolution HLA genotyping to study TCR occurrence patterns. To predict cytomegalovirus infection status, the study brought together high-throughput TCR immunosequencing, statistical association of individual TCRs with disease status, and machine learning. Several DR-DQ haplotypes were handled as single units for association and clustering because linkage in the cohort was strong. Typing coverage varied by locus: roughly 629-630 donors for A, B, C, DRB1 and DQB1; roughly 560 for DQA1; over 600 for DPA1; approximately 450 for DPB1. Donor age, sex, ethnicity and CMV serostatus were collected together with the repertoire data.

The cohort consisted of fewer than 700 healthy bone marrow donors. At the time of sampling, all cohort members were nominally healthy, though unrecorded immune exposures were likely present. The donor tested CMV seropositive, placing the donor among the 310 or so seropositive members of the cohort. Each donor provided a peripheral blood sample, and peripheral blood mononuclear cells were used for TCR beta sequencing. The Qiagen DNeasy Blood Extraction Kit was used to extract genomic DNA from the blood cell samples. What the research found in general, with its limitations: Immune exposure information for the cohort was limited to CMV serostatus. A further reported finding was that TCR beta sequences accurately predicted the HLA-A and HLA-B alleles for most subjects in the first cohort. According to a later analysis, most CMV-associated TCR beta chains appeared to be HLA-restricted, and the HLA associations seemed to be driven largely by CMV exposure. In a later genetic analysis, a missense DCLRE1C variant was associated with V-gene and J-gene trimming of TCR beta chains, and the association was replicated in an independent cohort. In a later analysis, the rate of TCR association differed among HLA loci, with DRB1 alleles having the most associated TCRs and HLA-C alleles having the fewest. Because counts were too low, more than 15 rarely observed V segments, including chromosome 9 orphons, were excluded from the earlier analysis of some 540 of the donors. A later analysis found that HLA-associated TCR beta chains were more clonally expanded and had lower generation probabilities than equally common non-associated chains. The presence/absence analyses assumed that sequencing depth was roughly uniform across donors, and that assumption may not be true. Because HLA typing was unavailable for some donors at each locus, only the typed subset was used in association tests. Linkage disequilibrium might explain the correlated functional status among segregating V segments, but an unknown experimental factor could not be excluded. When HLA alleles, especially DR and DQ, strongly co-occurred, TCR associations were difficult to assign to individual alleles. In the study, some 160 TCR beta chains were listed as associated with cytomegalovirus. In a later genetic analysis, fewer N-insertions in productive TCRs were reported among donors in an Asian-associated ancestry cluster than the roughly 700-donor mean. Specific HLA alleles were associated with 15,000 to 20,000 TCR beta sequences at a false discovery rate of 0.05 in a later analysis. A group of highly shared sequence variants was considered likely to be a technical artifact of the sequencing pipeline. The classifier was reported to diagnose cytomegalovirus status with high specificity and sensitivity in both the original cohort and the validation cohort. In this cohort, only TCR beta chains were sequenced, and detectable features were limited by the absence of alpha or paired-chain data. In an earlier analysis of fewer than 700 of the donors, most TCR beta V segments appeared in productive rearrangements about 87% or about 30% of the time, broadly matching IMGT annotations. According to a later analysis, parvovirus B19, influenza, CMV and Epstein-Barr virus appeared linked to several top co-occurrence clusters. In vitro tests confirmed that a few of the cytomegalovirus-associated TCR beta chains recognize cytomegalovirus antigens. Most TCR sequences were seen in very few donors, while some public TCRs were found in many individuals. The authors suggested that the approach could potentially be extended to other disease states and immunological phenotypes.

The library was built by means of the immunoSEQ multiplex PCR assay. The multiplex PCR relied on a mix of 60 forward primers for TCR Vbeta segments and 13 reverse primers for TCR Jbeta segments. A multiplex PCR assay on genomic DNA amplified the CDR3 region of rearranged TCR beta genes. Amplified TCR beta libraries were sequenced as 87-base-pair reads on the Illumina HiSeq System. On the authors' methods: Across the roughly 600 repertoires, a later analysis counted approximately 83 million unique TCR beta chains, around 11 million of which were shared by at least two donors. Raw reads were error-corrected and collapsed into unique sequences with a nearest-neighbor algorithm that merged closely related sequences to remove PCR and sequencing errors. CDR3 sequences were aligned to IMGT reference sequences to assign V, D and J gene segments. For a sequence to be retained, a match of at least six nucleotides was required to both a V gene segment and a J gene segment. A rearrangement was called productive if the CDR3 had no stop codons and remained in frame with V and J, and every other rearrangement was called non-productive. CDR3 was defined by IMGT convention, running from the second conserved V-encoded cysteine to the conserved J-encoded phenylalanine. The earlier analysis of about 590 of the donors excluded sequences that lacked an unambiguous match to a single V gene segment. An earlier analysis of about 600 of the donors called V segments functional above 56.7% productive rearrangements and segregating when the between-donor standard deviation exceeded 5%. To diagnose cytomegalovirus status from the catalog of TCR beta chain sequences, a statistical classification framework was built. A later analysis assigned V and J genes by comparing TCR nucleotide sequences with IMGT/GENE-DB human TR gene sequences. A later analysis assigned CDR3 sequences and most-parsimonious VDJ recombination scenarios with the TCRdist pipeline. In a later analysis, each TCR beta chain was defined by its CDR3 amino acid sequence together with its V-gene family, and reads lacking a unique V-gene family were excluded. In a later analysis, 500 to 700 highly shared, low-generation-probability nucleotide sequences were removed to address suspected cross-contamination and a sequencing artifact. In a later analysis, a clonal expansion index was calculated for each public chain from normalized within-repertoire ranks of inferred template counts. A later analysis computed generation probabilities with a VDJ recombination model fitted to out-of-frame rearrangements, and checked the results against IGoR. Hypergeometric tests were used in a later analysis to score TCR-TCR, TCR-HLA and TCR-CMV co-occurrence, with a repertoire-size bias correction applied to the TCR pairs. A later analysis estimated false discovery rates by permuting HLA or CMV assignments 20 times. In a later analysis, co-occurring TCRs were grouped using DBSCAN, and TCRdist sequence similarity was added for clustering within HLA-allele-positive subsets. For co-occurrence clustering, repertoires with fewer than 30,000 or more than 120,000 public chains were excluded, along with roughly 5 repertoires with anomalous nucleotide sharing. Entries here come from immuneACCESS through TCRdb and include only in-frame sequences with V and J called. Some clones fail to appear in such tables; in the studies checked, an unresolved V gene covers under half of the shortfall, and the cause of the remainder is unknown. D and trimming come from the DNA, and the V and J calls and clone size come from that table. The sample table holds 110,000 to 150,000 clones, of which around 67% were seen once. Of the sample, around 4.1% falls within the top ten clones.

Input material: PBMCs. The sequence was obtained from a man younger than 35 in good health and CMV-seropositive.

CDR3 protein: CAWVTSGFYEQYF. The nucleotide sequence is TGTGCCTGGGTGACTAGCGGTTTCTACGAGCAGTACTTC. In this chain, TRBV30 is recombined with TRBJ2-7; 9 central nucleotides agree with TRBD2. Trimmed from V: 5 bases; trimmed from J: 3 bases; junction bases lacking a gene match: 5. Reading from cysteine to phenylalanine, the CDR3 counts 13 amino acids. Kept here is only the CDR3 DNA, which spans 39 bases and is read in frame from base 1. CDR1 and CDR2, looked up from the germline V gene (reference sequence), are GTSNPN and SVGIG.